These 24 T cell receptor beta chains originate from one sample sequenced in a study of early T cells in non-severe SARS-CoV-2 infection. MiXCR was run by TCRdb on the 5' RACE reads, yielding one entry per CDR3 protein. The sample has tens of thousands of distinct CDR3 sequences; over 9.5% are singletons. The specimen was whole blood, collected at baseline. These receptors all stem from an adult who was a healthcare worker with PCR-confirmed SARS-CoV-2 infection or an uninfected control (not recorded which).

This clonotype was found many times. The genes are TRBV28 and TRBJ2-7; D is unresolved. The CDR3 length is 11 residues. Trimming cost V 5 bases and J 4 bases, with 6 bases left between them. Germline-derived CDR1 and CDR2 are MDHEN and SYDVKM. The CDR3 region is CASSLGYEQYF. CDR3 nucleotides: TGTGCCAGCAGTCTCGGGTACGAGCAGTACTTC.

This chain uses TRBV29-1 with TRBJ1-1; D not resolved. The CDR3 runs to 12 residues. The germline V gene has CDR1 SQVTM and CDR2 ANQGSEA. The V end lost 2 bases, the J end lost 4 bases, and 8 bases lay between the germline ends. CDR3 sequence reads: CSVEYGSTEAFF. DNA for the CDR3: TGCAGCGTTGAATACGGGTCCACTGAAGCTTTCTTT.

The chain recombines TRBV5-1 with TRBJ2-5, with D perhaps matching TRBD1 or TRBD2 (5 bases each). Germline V CDR1 and CDR2: SGHRS, YFSETQ. The CDR3 covers 15 residues. The V gene lost 0 bases and the J gene lost 5 bases, with 14 bases spanning the gap. The CDR3 DNA reads as TGCGCCAGCAGCTTGGTTGGGGCTGGAGGTGAGACCCAGTACTTC. It yields the protein CASSLVGAGGETQYF.

This clonotype has ten or more counts. J is TRBJ2-1 and V is TRBV27, with D perhaps given as TRBD1 or TRBD2 (6 bases each). CDR1 is MNHEY, CDR2 SMNVEV, per germline (reference sequence). CDR3 size: 14 residues. V dropped 8 bases and J dropped 6 bases, with 17 bases sitting between them. The CDR3 here is CASLPRGGRNEQFF. CDR3 in DNA: TGTGCCAGCCTGCCCCGTGGGGGGCGCAATGAGCAGTTCTTC.

This clonotype was counted many times. V and J are TRBV5-1 and TRBJ2-5; D remains unclear. Deletions cut 2 bases from V and 5 bases from J, with 10 bases between. The CDR3 has 13 residues. Germline loops: CDR1 SGHRS, CDR2 YFSETQ. CDR3 region: CASSLRPTETQYF. CDR3 nucleotide sequence: TGCGCCAGCAGCTTACGACCCACGGAGACCCAGTACTTC.

There are a few counts of this clonotype. The chain employs TRBV7-9 and TRBJ2-1, with D perhaps TRBD2 (6 bases). Germline values: CDR1 SEHNR, CDR2 FQNEAQ (reference sequence). The CDR3 spans 16 residues. With 5 bases removed from V and 1 base from J, the gap between germline ends came to 15 bases. The CDR3 DNA reads as TGTGCCAGCAGCCCCAGCGGGCGTGGATCCTACAATGAGCAGTTCTTC. Amino acid sequence: CASSPSGRGSYNEQFF.

The chain has TRBV10-3 and TRBJ2-7; TRBD2 matches 7 bases. This CDR3 is built from 14 residues. V was pared by 4 bases and J by 7 bases, with 10 bases of the junction left unmatched. CDR1 and CDR2 (germline): ENHRY, SYGVKD. Written as DNA, the CDR3 is TGTGCCATCAGTGGGGAGGGCGAGGAGTGGGAGCAGTACTTC. The encoded protein is CAISGEGEEWEQYF.

This clonotype was found a few times. This chain links TRBV11-2 with TRBJ2-7, with 8 bases fitting TRBD1. The germline gives CDR1 SGHAT, CDR2 FQNNGV. After removal of 3 bases from V and 2 bases from J, the junction contained 6 bases not matched to a gene. The CDR3 spans 15 residues. The CDR3 reads CASSFNGQGTYEQYF. The CDR3, as DNA: TGTGCCAGCAGCTTCAACGGACAGGGCACCTACGAGCAGTACTTC. Together with reference TRBV11-2 and TRBJ2-7, the CDR3 gives the full variable domain: EAGVAQSPRYKIIEKRQSVAFWCNPISGHATLYWYQQILGQGPKLLIQFQNNGVVDDSQLPKDRFSAERLKGVDSTLKIQPAKLEDSAVYLCASSFNGQGTYEQYFGPGTRLTVT.

This CDR3 is CASSSGAGPSTDTQYF. The CDR3 region has the DNA TGTGCCAGCAGCTCCGGAGCGGGACCTAGCACAGATACGCAGTATTTT. This rearrangement joins TRBV7-9 to TRBJ2-3; 7 positions match TRBD2. CDR1 and CDR2 from the germline V gene are SEHNR and FQNEAQ (reference sequence). The junction had 7 bases not matched to a gene; V was cut back by 4 bases and J by 0 bases. The CDR3 spans 16 residues.

Details on this clonotype: A much larger clone lies a single base off, so this may be a read error. V gene TRBV20-1 combines with J gene TRBJ2-2, with D possibly TRBD2 on 6 matching bases. The germline V gene encodes CDR1 DFQATT and CDR2 SNEGSKA (reference sequence). This CDR3 contains 15 residues. The CDR3 is CRAREEGTNTGELFF. The CDR3 nucleotides read TGCAGAGCTAGAGAGGAGGGGACGAACACCGGGGAGCTGTTTTTT.

The CDR3 region is CSVVYTGGNEKLFF. The CDR3, as DNA: TGCAGCGTCGTTTATACAGGGGGTAATGAAAAACTGTTTTTT. This chain uses TRBV29-1 with TRBJ1-4, with 8 bases identical to TRBD1. The CDR3 is made up of 14 amino acids. Germline V gene sequence: CDR1 SQVTM, CDR2 ANQGSEA. J gave up 4 bases and V 6 bases, and 7 bases lay outside the gene matches.

This clonotype was counted only a few times. The rearrangement uses TRBV2 and TRBJ2-1; D gene ambiguous. Germline loops: CDR1 SNHLY, CDR2 FYNNEI. V dropped 3 bases and J dropped 12 bases, with 9 bases sitting between them. The CDR3 totals 11 residues. CDR3 sequence: CASSDGPRQFF. The CDR3 nucleotides read TGTGCCAGCAGTGACGGGCCCAGGCAGTTCTTC. Together with reference TRBV2 and TRBJ2-1, the CDR3 gives the full variable domain: EPEVTQTPSHQVTQMGQEVILRCVPISNHLYFYWYRQILGQKVEFLVSFYNNEISEKSEIFDDQFSVERPDGSNFTLKIRSTKLEDSAMYFCASSDGPRQFFGPGTRLTVL.

This clonotype was seen only once. The V call is TRBV14, the J call TRBJ2-1; unclear D gene. Germline loops: CDR1 SGHDN, CDR2 FVKESK. This CDR3 spans 12 amino acids. V was pared by 2 bases and J by 8 bases, with 7 bases between. The CDR3 DNA reads TGTGCCAGCAGCCAAAGGATCCATGAGCAGTTCTTC. Protein sequence: CASSQRIHEQFF.

V usage is TRBV27 and J usage is TRBJ2-7, with D possibly matching TRBD1 (5 bases). Germline V gene data show CDR1 as MNHEY and CDR2 as SMNVEV (reference sequence). There are 14 residues in the CDR3. The germline V and J ends were trimmed by 0 bases and 4 bases, with 10 bases remaining between them. For the CDR3, the DNA is TGTGCCAGCAGTTTATCTCCGCCAGGGTACGAGCAGTACTTC. It specifies CASSLSPPGYEQYF.

This clonotype was picked up one time. The genes are TRBV12-5 and TRBJ1-1; 7 bases align to TRBD1. CDR1 is LGHNT, CDR2 FRNRAP, per germline. There are 18 residues in the CDR3. The V segment lost 2 bases and the J segment 10 bases; nucleotides outside the gene matches: 22. The CDR3 reads CASGLPSTLGTARLGAFF. The CDR3 DNA follows: TGTGCTAGTGGTTTGCCCTCGACCCTCGGGACAGCTAGGCTAGGAGCTTTCTTT.

This clonotype has at least ten counts. This rearrangement joins TRBV7-6 to TRBJ1-1, with unresolved D. The CDR3 runs to 15 residues. The germline CDR1 and CDR2 sequences are SGHVS and FNYEAQ. The V and J ends lost 4 bases and 1 base respectively, with 13 bases between them. The CDR3 nucleotides read TGTGCCAGCAGCTCGGGCCCAGGAGGGAACACTGAAGCTTTCTTT. Its translation is CASSSGPGGNTEAFF.

The gene calls are TRBV4-1 and TRBJ1-6, with D perhaps matching TRBD1 (5 bases). From germline, CDR1 is MGHRA and CDR2 YSYEKL. Trimming cost V 4 bases and J 9 bases, with 19 bases left between them. The CDR3 contains 16 residues. The CDR3 DNA reads as TGCGCCAGCAGCCTGAGTCCCGGGACGGGGACTTCACCCCTCCACTTT. Translated: CASSLSPGTGTSPLHF.

The chain joins TRBV3-1 to TRBJ2-4; either TRBD1 or TRBD2 may fit D (5 bases each). Looked up from germline, CDR1 is LGHDT and CDR2 is YNNKEL (reference sequence). V was pared by 0 bases and J by 9 bases, with 6 bases between. The CDR3 totals 12 residues. The CDR3 spells CASSQDGGIQYF. The CDR3 nucleotides read TGTGCCAGCAGCCAAGATGGGGGCATTCAGTACTTC. The entire variable domain, with the rest obtained from reference TRBV3-1 and TRBJ2-4, is as follows: DTAVSQTPKYLVTQMGNDKSIKCEQNLGHDTMYWYKQDSKKFLKIMFSYNNKELIINETVPNRFSPKSPDKAHLNLHINSLELGDSAVYFCASSQDGGIQYFGAGTRLSVL.

This clonotype was counted a few times. The chain joins TRBV20-1 to TRBJ2-2; D possibly corresponds to TRBD1 (6 bases). The CDR3 runs 14 residues. V was shortened by 3 bases and J by 6 bases, with 14 bases between the two germline ends. Germline CDR1 and CDR2: DFQATT and SNEGSKA (reference sequence). The CDR3 spells CSARRAGVAGELFF. For the CDR3, the DNA is TGCAGTGCTAGGAGGGCAGGGGTGGCCGGGGAGCTGTTTTTT.

The chain is built from TRBV18 and TRBJ2-3, with 9 bases that match TRBD1. The CDR3 runs 17 residues. CDR1 KGHSH and CDR2 LQKENI come from the germline V gene. Trimming at V came to 1 base and at J to 3 bases, leaving 8 bases not matched to a gene. CDR3 in DNA: TGTGCCAGCTCACCACGGGCGGACAGGGGCCCAACAGATACGCAGTATTTT. Amino acids: CASSPRADRGPTDTQYF.

This clonotype was seen more than once but under ten times. V gene TRBV10-3 combines with J gene TRBJ2-7; the match to TRBD2 covers 7 bases. CDR1 and CDR2 from the germline V gene are ENHRY and SYGVKD. The V segment lost 8 bases and the J segment 0 bases; nucleotides outside the gene matches: 7. The CDR3 runs 14 residues. CDR3 sequence reads: CAIGVGGSSYEQYF. The DNA of the CDR3 is TGTGCCATCGGAGTGGGAGGGAGCTCCTACGAGCAGTACTTC.

This clonotype appeared many times. This chain joins TRBV10-3 and TRBJ2-1; unclear D gene. This CDR3 region has 9 residues. Trimming stripped 11 bases from V and 10 bases from J, with 9 bases between. Germline lookup yields CDR1 ENHRY and CDR2 SYGVKD. CDR3 in DNA: TGTGCCTTGGTGGTGGAGCAGTTCTTC. Protein sequence: CALVVEQFF.

This clonotype was detected a few times. The J gene is TRBJ2-7, the V gene TRBV20-1; TRBD2 matches at 13 bases. Germline assignment: CDR1 DFQATT and CDR2 SNEGSKA (reference sequence). The ends lost 5 bases at V and 2 bases at J; junction bases unmatched: 3. The CDR3 consists of 14 residues. Written as DNA, the CDR3 is TGCAGTGCTGGGACTAGCGGGAAAACCTACGAGCAGTACTTC. Translating gives CSAGTSGKTYEQYF.

This clonotype was seen a handful of times. The chain links TRBV7-9 to TRBJ1-4; 10 nucleotides align to TRBD1. CDR3 length equals 16 residues. Germline-derived CDR1 and CDR2 are SEHNR and FQNEAQ (reference sequence). V was pared by 5 bases and J by 4 bases, with 7 bases of the junction left unmatched. CDR3 coding DNA: TGTGCCAGCAGCATCACGACAGGGGGCAATAATGAAAAACTGTTTTTT. This gives the protein CASSITTGGNNEKLFF. The whole variable domain, remainder taken from reference TRBV7-9 and TRBJ1-4, is DTGVSQNPRHKITKRGQNVTFRCDPISEHNRLYWYRQTLGQGPEFLTYFQNEAQLEKSRLLSDRFSAERPKGSFSTLEIQRTEQGDSAMYLCASSITTGGNNEKLFFGSGTQLSVL.